The 9 T cell receptor beta chains below all came from one sample that was sequenced in a study of T cell changes during pregnancy in multiple sclerosis. This table comes from immunoSEQ multiplex PCR, and its TCRdb copy is limited to in-frame clones, with some not included. Counted here are fewer than 12,000 clones, around 89% occurring once; the ten biggest clones make up approximately 5.1%. This specimen was CD8+ T cells from peripheral blood mononuclear cells, taken in the first trimester of pregnancy. Source of these receptors: a female donor in good health, enrolled as a control in a pregnancy study.

The V call is TRBV19, the J call TRBJ1-1; D call uncertain. Germline lookup yields CDR1 LNHDA and CDR2 SQIVND (reference sequence). CDR3 size: 14 residues. Trimming removed 3 bases from V and 5 bases from J, with 13 bases in between. The CDR3 loop is CASSIKDPRTEAFF. In nucleotides, the CDR3 is TGTGCCAGTAGTATTAAAGATCCCCGGACTGAAGCTTTCTTT. Based on the CDR3 plus reference TRBV19 and TRBJ1-1, the full variable domain is DGGITQSPKYLFRKEGQNVTLSCEQNLNHDAMYWYRQDPGQGLRLIYYSQIVNDFQKGDIAEGYSVSREKKESFPLTVTSAQKNPTAFYLCASSIKDPRTEAFFGQGTRLTVV.

This chain joins TRBV27 and TRBJ1-5, with TRBD1 identical over 8 bases. Germline assignment: CDR1 MNHEY and CDR2 SMNVEV (reference sequence). The CDR3 is 15 residues long. The trim removed 0 bases at V and 7 bases at J, leaving 5 bases unmatched. CDR3 loop: CASSLSGQGGQPQHF. The CDR3 DNA follows: TGTGCCAGCAGTTTATCCGGACAGGGTGGCCAGCCCCAGCATTTT.

This chain joins TRBV5-6 and TRBJ2-1; weak D call: TRBD1 (5 bases). The V and J ends lost 0 bases and 4 bases respectively, with 8 bases between them. The CDR3 runs 14 residues. Germline CDR1 is SGHDT and CDR2 is YYEEEE. The CDR3 reads CASSLGQLYNEQFF. CDR3 nucleotide sequence: TGTGCCAGCAGCTTGGGACAGTTATACAATGAGCAGTTCTTC.

The CDR3 DNA sequence: TGTGCCAGCAGCTTGGATTACAGGGTGTCTTACGAGCAGTACTTC. It translates to CASSLDYRVSYEQYF. The genes are TRBV5-5 and TRBJ2-7, with a possible D match to TRBD1 (6 bases). The CDR3 consists of 15 residues. Trimming shortened V by 0 bases and J by 4 bases, and 14 bases separated the two germline ends. The germline CDR1 and CDR2 sequences are SGHKS and YYEKEE (reference sequence).

The genes are TRBV6-4 and TRBJ2-1, with 11 nucleotides matching TRBD2. Germline V gives CDR1 MRHNA, CDR2 SNTAGT. The CDR3 runs to 16 residues. J lost 9 bases, V lost 0 bases, and 7 bases had no gene match. The CDR3 loop is CASSDSNSGGAGEQFF. DNA of the CDR3: TGTGCCAGCAGTGACTCGAATAGCGGGGGGGCCGGTGAGCAGTTCTTC.

This clone came up once. The rearrangement links TRBV30 to TRBJ2-7, with 9 bases matching TRBD1. Germline assignment: CDR1 GTSNPN and CDR2 SVGIG (reference sequence). There are 14 residues in the CDR3. After removal of 3 bases from V and 6 bases from J, the junction contained 9 bases not matched to a gene. The CDR3 DNA is TGTGCCTGGAGCATAGCCGGGACAGGGTTCGAGCAGTACTTC. Its protein product is CAWSIAGTGFEQYF.

This clone was seen only once. The rearrangement links TRBV5-8 to TRBJ2-3; 12 bases align to TRBD2. The CDR3 extends over 17 amino acids. V was pared by 2 bases and J by 6 bases, with 10 bases of the junction left unmatched. CDR1 and CDR2 (germline): SGHTS, YDEGEE. CDR3 nucleotide sequence: TGTGCCAGCAGCTTAGGACTAGCGGGACCCGTGGGGGATACGCAGTATTTT. This translates into CASSLGLAGPVGDTQYF.

V is TRBV15 and J is TRBJ1-4, with D perhaps TRBD1 (5 bases). Trimming took 1 base from V and 6 from J, leaving 12 bases between them. CDR3 length equals 15 residues. Per germline, CDR1 LNHNV and CDR2 YYDKDF (reference sequence). CDR3 protein: CATSRGPLGDEKLFF. The CDR3 region has the DNA TGTGCCACCAGCAGAGGCCCGTTAGGGGATGAAAAACTGTTTTTT.

The rearrangement links TRBV19 to TRBJ1-1; 7 bases agree with TRBD1. The junction had 8 bases not matched to a gene; V was cut back by 3 bases and J by 1 base. The CDR3 is 16 residues long. Germline V gene sequence: CDR1 LNHDA, CDR2 SQIVND (reference sequence). The CDR3 spells CASSISDREANTEAFF. DNA for the CDR3: TGTGCCAGTAGTATCTCAGACAGGGAAGCGAACACTGAAGCTTTCTTT.